The 21 T cell receptor beta chains in this list originate from one sample, sequenced in a study of regulatory and conventional T cells in RAG deficiency. The sorted regulatory T cells were CD4+, CD25-high and CD127-low, with genomic DNA sequenced. Profiling relied on immunoSEQ multiplex PCR, and the TCRdb table lists in-frame clones only, not all of them. The sample has approximately 9,000 clones; approximately 88% are singletons. A further study also used this sample, focusing on regulatory T cells. That report notes: The PCR used 52 TRBV and 13 TRBJ primers.

Sequences were obtained from Tregs sorted from blood. The receptors stem from a human donor in good health.

This chain links TRBV6-5 with TRBJ2-2, with D hard to call. CDR1 is MNHEY and CDR2 is SVGAGI in the germline V gene. The V gene lost 6 bases and the J gene lost 5 bases, with 7 bases spanning the gap. The CDR3 sequence is 12 residues long. CDR3 loop: CASSSTTGELFF. CDR3 nucleotide sequence: TGTGCCAGCAGCTCAACTACCGGGGAGCTGTTTTTT.

This chain joins TRBV5-1 and TRBJ1-1, with 11 bases aligning to TRBD1. The CDR3 is 16 residues long. Germline loops: CDR1 SGHRS, CDR2 YFSETQ. V was clipped by 4 bases and J by 0 bases; unmatched bases: 5. The CDR3 DNA follows: TGCGCCAGCAGCCCGGGACAGGGGGGCTTGAACACTGAAGCTTTCTTT. This translates into CASSPGQGGLNTEAFF.

The CDR3 reads CAWSLNKGGVGGNTEAFF. The CDR3 DNA sequence: TGTGCCTGGAGTCTTAACAAGGGGGGGGTAGGTGGTAACACTGAAGCTTTCTTT. This chain links TRBV30 with TRBJ1-1, with D maybe TRBD1 (6 bases). Trimming removed 2 bases from V and 2 bases from J, with 24 bases in between. This CDR3 comprises 18 residues. The germline gives CDR1 GTSNPN, CDR2 SVGIG (reference sequence).

The chain joins TRBV7-9 to TRBJ1-4; tentatively, D is TRBD1 (5 bases). Germline values: CDR1 SEHNR, CDR2 FQNEAQ (reference sequence). CDR3 length: 16 amino acids. The V gene lost 5 bases and the J gene lost 1 base, with 14 bases spanning the gap. For the CDR3, the DNA is TGTGCCAGCAGCCCTGTCGGGGGGGGAACTAATGAAAAACTGTTTTTT. It encodes CASSPVGGGTNEKLFF.

The rearrangement uses TRBV11-3 and TRBJ1-2, with D perhaps matching TRBD1 (5 bases). The CDR3 contains 14 residues. Germline CDR1 reads SGHNT; CDR2 reads YENEEA. Trimming took off 1 base at V and 2 bases at J, with 8 bases between the two ends. CDR3 in amino acids: CASSLAPGNYGYTF. The DNA for the CDR3 is TGTGCCAGCAGCTTAGCCCCAGGGAACTATGGCTACACCTTC.

The CDR3 DNA follows: TGTGCCAGCAGTTACTCGATTTGGGGGGTCTACGAGCAGTACTTC. Residues: CASSYSIWGVYEQYF. V usage is TRBV6-5 and J usage is TRBJ2-7; a possible D gene is TRBD2 (6 bases). Germline V gene data show CDR1 as MNHEY and CDR2 as SVGAGI. The length of the CDR3 is 15 residues. V was pared by 0 bases and J by 3 bases, with 12 bases between.

This clone appeared once. This chain joins TRBV5-6 and TRBJ2-7; 8 bases match TRBD1. Germline V gene data show CDR1 as SGHDT and CDR2 as YYEEEE. With 1 base clipped from V and 3 bases from J, the junction kept 3 bases outside the gene matches. The CDR3 totals 14 residues. The CDR3 protein is CASSLTGQGYEQYF. The CDR3, as DNA: TGTGCCAGCAGCTTGACCGGACAGGGCTACGAGCAGTACTTC. Combining the CDR3 with reference TRBV5-6 and TRBJ2-7 gives the whole variable domain DAGVTQSPTHLIKTRGQQVTLRCSPKSGHDTVSWYQQALGQGPQFIFQYYEEEERQRGNFPDRFSGHQFPNYSSELNVNALLLGDSALYLCASSLTGQGYEQYFGPGTRLTVT.

V usage is TRBV19 and J usage is TRBJ2-3; tentative D call: TRBD2 (6 bases). Germline values: CDR1 LNHDA, CDR2 SQIVND (reference sequence). This CDR3 region has 15 residues. Trimming pared 6 bases from V and 0 bases from J, leaving 13 bases between. CDR3 loop: CASSLGGASTDTQYF. CDR3 nucleotide sequence: TGTGCCAGTAGCCTGGGCGGGGCTAGCACAGATACGCAGTATTTT. The full variable domain, in which reference TRBV19 and TRBJ2-3 provide the parts outside the CDR3, is DGGITQSPKYLFRKEGQNVTLSCEQNLNHDAMYWYRQDPGQGLRLIYYSQIVNDFQKGDIAEGYSVSREKKESFPLTVTSAQKNPTAFYLCASSLGGASTDTQYFGPGTRLTVL.

The chain recombines TRBV4-2 with TRBJ1-2; a weak D match, TRBD1 (6 bases). V shed 0 bases and J shed 3 bases, with 11 bases lying between them. This CDR3 comprises 15 residues. Germline loops: CDR1 LGHNA, CDR2 YNFKEQ. The CDR3 DNA follows: TGTGCCAGCAGCCAAGATCAAGGGGGGGACTATGGCTACACCTTC. Translating it yields CASSQDQGGDYGYTF.

The V and J genes are TRBV18 and TRBJ2-3, with TRBD2 identical over 9 bases. Per the germline V gene, CDR1 is KGHSH and CDR2 is LQKENI. The CDR3 runs 17 residues. With V trimmed by 1 base and J by 0 bases, 5 bases remained unmatched. Here the CDR3 reads CASSPLPLAGSTDTQYF. The CDR3 nucleotides read TGTGCCAGCTCACCACTCCCTCTAGCGGGAAGCACAGATACGCAGTATTTT.

The chain uses TRBV21-1 and TRBJ1-5; TRBD1, the D gene given by the table, was not confirmed from the DNA. TRBV21-1 is flagged as a pseudogene. The CDR3 is 15 amino acids. CDR3 sequence: CASKGQGILNQPQHF. The CDR3 nucleotides read TGTGCCAGCAAAGGACAGGGTATCCTAAATCAGCCCCAGCATTTT.

This chain joins TRBV5-1 and TRBJ2-1; TRBD2 matches at 9 bases. J was trimmed by 5 bases and V by 0 bases; bases with no gene match: 3. The CDR3 is 15 residues long. Germline assignment: CDR1 SGHRS and CDR2 YFSETQ. The DNA of the CDR3 is TGCGCCAGCAGCTTGGGTCCTAGCGGGGACAATGAGCAGTTCTTC. It translates to CASSLGPSGDNEQFF.

V and J are TRBV4-1 and TRBJ2-1; 7 nucleotides align to TRBD1. Trimming at V came to 3 bases and at J to 4 bases, leaving 15 bases not matched to a gene. Germline V CDR1 and CDR2: MGHRA, YSYEKL. The CDR3 is made up of 18 amino acids. In DNA, the CDR3 is TGCGCCAGCAGCCATTACACCCAGGGGGACAGTTATTACAATGAGCAGTTCTTC. Encoded protein: CASSHYTQGDSYYNEQFF.

The chain employs TRBV5-4 and TRBJ2-1; 14 nucleotides line up with TRBD2. The CDR3 has 17 amino acids. Trimming took 4 bases from V and 8 from J; bases not matched to a gene: 11. Per germline, CDR1 SGHNT and CDR2 YYREEE (reference sequence). CDR3 in DNA: TGTGCCAGCAGCGTGACTAGCGGGGGGGAAAGGGTCGATGAGCAGTTCTTC. As protein: CASSVTSGGERVDEQFF.

The chain employs TRBV19 and TRBJ2-7; 10 positions agree with TRBD2. Looked up from germline, CDR1 is LNHDA and CDR2 is SQIVND (reference sequence). The J segment lost 0 bases and the V segment lost 8 bases, leaving 7 bases of the junction unmatched. This CDR3 spans 15 amino acids. CDR3 sequence reads: CASSGLAGVSYEQYF. The CDR3, as DNA: TGTGCCAGTTCAGGGCTAGCGGGAGTCTCCTACGAGCAGTACTTC.

This clone was picked up one time. One end of the junction varies from germline; a read error may be responsible. The chain employs TRBV19 and TRBJ1-1; tentative D call: TRBD1 (5 bases). The CDR3 has 14 residues. The germline CDR1 and CDR2 sequences are LNHDA and SQIVND (reference sequence). CDR3 amino acids: CASTDGRENTEAFF. The CDR3 DNA reads TGTGCAAGTACGGATGGCAGGGAGAACACTGAAGCTTTCTTT.

The V gene is TRBV19, the J gene TRBJ2-5; the match to TRBD2 covers 10 bases. CDR1 and CDR2 from the germline V gene are LNHDA and SQIVND (reference sequence). V shed 6 bases, J shed 1 base, and the junction held 11 bases outside the gene matches. This CDR3 spans 17 amino acids. This CDR3 is CASSYKRSGGPQETQYF. Written as DNA, the CDR3 is TGTGCCAGTAGCTATAAGCGTAGCGGGGGGCCCCAAGAGACCCAGTACTTC.

This chain uses TRBV28 with TRBJ2-2; D not certain. CDR1 MDHEN and CDR2 SYDVKM come from the germline V gene. V was shortened by 5 bases and J by 6 bases, with 10 bases between the two germline ends. The CDR3 runs 13 residues. CDR3 protein: CASSGGGPGELFF. The CDR3 DNA is TGTGCCAGCAGTGGCGGCGGCCCCGGGGAGCTGTTTTTT.

The chain links TRBV6-5 to TRBJ2-2; 8 positions match TRBD1. The V gene end was trimmed by 0 bases and the J gene end by 4 bases; junction bases not matched to a gene: 4. CDR3 length: 16 amino acids. Germline CDR1 and CDR2: MNHEY and SVGAGI. In DNA form, the CDR3 reads TGTGCCAGCAGTTACTCTGCAGGGGGCACCACCGGGGAGCTGTTTTTT. It translates to CASSYSAGGTTGELFF.

This chain uses TRBV19 with TRBJ1-1; TRBD1 agrees at 7 bases. Germline V gene data show CDR1 as LNHDA and CDR2 as SQIVND (reference sequence). The V and J ends lost 2 bases and 4 bases, in that order; junction bases with no gene match: 4. This CDR3 has 14 residues. CDR3 sequence reads: CASSIRQGGTEAFF. The CDR3 DNA follows: TGTGCCAGTAGTATAAGACAGGGCGGCACTGAAGCTTTCTTT.

This clone was found a few times. This rearrangement joins TRBV19 to TRBJ1-5; no clear D. Germline CDR1 is LNHDA and CDR2 is SQIVND (reference sequence). The CDR3 has 14 residues. Trimming shortened V by 3 bases and J by 6 bases, and 12 bases separated the two germline ends. CDR3 in DNA: TGTGCCAGTAGTATTTTGGAGTCGGGTCAGCCCCAGCATTTT. Protein sequence: CASSILESGQPQHF.